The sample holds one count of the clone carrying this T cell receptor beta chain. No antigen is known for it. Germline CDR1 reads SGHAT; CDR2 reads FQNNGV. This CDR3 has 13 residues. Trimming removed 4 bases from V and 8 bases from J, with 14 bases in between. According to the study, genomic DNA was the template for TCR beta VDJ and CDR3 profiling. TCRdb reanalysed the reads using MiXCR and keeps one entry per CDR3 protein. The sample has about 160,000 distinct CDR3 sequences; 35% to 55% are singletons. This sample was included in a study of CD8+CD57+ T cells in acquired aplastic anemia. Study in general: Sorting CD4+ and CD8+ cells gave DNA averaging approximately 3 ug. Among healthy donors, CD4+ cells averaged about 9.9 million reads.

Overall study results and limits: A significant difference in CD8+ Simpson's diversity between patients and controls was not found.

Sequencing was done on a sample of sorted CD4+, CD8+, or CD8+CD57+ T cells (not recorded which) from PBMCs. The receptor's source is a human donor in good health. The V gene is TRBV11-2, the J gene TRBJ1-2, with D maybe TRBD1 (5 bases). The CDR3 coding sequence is TGTGCCAGCAGCTCTGAGACAGAACTCGGCTACACCTTC. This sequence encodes CASSSETELGYTF.